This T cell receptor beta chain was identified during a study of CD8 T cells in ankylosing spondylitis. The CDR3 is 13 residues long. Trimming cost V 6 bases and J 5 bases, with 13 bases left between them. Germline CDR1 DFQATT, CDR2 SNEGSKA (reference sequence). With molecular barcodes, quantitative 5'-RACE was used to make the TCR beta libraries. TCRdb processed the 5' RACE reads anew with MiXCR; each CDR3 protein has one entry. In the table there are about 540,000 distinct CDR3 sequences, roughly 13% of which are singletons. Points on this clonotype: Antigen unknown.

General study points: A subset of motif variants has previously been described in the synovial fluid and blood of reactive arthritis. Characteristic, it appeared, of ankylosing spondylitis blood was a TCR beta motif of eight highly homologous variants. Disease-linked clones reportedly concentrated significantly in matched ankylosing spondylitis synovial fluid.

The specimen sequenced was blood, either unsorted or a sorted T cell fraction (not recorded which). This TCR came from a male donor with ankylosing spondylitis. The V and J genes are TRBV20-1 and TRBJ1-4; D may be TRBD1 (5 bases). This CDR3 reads CSATGEGNEKLFF. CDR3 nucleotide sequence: TGCAGTGCCACGGGGGAGGGGAATGAAAAACTGTTTTTT.